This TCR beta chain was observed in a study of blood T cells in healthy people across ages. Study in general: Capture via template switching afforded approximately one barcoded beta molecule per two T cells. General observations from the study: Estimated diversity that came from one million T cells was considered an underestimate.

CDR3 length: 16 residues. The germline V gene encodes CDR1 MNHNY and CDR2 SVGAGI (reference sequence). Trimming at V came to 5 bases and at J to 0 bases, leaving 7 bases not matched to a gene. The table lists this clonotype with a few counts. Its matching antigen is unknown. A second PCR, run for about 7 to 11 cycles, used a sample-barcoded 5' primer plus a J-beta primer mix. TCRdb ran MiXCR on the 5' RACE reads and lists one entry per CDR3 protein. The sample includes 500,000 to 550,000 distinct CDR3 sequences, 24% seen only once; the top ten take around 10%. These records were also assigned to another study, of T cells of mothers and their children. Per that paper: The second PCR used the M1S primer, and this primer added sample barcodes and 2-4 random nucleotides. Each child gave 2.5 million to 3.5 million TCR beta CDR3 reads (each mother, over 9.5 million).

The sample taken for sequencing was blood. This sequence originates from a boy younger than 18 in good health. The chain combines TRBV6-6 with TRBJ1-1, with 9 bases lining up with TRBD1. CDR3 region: CASSSRDRALNTEAFF. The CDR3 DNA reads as TGTGCCAGCAGTAGCCGGGACAGGGCCTTGAACACTGAAGCTTTCTTT.